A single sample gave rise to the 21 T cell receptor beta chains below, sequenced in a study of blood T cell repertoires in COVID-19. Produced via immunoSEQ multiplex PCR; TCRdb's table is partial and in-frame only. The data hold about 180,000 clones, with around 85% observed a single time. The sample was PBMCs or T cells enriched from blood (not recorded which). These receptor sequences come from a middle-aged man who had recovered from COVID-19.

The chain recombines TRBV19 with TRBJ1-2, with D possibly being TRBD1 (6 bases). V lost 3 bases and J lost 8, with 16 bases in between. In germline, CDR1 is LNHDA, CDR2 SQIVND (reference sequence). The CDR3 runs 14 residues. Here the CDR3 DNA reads TGTGCCAGTAGTATCCACAGGGCCGACGGGGGCTACACCTTC. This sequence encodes CASSIHRADGGYTF.

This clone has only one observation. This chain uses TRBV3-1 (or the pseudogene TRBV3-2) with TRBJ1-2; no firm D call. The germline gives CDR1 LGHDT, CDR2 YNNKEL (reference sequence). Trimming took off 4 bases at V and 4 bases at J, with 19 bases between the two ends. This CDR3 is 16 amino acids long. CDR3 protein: CASSLLNRGKGYGYTF. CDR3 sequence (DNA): TGTGCCAGCAGCCTACTCAACCGGGGTAAGGGCTATGGCTACACCTTC.

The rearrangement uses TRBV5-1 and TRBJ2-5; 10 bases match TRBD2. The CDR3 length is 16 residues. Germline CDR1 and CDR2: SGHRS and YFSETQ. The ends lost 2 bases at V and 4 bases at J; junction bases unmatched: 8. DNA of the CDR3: TGCGCCAGCAGCTTAAGTGCTAGCGGGGGAACAGAGACCCAGTACTTC. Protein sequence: CASSLSASGGTETQYF.

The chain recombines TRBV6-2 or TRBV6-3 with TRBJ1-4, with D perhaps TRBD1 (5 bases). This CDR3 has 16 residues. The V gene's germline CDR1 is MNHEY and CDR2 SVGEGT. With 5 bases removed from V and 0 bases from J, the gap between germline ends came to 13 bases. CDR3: CASSRPGVATNEKLFF. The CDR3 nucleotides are TGTGCCAGCAGTCGGCCGGGGGTTGCAACTAATGAAAAACTGTTTTTT.

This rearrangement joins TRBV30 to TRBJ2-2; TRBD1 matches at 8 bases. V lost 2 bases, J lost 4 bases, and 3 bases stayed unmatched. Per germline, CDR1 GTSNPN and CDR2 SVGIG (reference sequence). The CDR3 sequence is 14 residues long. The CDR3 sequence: CAWSRTGPTGELFF. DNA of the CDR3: TGTGCCTGGAGTCGGACAGGGCCCACCGGGGAGCTGTTTTTT. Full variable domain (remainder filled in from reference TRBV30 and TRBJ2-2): SQTIHQWPATLVQPVGSPLSLECTVEGTSNPNLYWYRQAAGRGLQLLFYSVGIGQISSEVPQNLSASRPQDRQFILSSKKLLLSDSGFYLCAWSRTGPTGELFFGEGSRLTVL.

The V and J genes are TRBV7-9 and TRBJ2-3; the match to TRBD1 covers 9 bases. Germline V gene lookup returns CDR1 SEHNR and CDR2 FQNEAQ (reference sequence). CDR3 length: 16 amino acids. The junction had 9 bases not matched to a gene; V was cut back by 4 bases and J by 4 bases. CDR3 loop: CASSYRRDRDPDTQYF. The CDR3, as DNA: TGTGCCAGCAGCTACCGCCGGGACAGGGATCCAGATACGCAGTATTTT.

The CDR3 coding sequence is TGTGCCAGCAGCTTTAGCGGGGTTATTACCGGGGAGCTGTTTTTT. Protein: CASSFSGVITGELFF. The chain recombines TRBV11-3 with TRBJ2-2; 8 bases fit TRBD2. V was pared by 3 bases and J by 5 bases, with 5 bases of the junction left unmatched. The germline V gene has CDR1 SGHNT and CDR2 YENEEA. CDR3 length: 15 amino acids.

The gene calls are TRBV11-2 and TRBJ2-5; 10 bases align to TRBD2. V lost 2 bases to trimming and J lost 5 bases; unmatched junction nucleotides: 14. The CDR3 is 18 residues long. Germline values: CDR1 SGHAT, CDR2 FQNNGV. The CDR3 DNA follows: TGTGCCAGCAGCTTACAGGCTTCGAGCGGGAGGGCCGGGGAGACCCAGTACTTC. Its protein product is CASSLQASSGRAGETQYF.

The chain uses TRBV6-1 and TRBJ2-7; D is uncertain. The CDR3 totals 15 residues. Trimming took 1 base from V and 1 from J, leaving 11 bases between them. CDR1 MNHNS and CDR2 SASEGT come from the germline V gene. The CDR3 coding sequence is TGTGCCAGCAGTGAAGAACGGTTGATTTCCTACGAGCAGTACTTC. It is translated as CASSEERLISYEQYF.

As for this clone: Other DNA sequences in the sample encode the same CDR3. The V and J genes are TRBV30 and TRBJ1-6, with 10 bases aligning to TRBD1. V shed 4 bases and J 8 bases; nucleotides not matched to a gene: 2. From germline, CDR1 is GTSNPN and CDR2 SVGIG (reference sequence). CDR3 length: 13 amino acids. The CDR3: CAWTGQGDSPLHF. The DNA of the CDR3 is TGTGCCTGGACCGGACAGGGGGATTCACCCCTCCACTTT.

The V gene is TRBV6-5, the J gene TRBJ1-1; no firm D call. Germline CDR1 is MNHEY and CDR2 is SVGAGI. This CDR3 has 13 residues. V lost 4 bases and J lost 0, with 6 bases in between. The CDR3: CASSFFMNTEAFF. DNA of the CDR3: TGTGCCAGCAGTTTTTTCATGAACACTGAAGCTTTCTTT.

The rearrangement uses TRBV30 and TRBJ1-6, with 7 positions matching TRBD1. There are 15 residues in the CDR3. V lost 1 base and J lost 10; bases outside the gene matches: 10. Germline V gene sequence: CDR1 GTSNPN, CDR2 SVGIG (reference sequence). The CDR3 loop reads CAWSAPTGYYSPLHF. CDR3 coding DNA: TGTGCCTGGAGTGCCCCGACAGGGTATTACTCACCCCTCCACTTT. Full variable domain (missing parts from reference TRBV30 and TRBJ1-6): SQTIHQWPATLVQPVGSPLSLECTVEGTSNPNLYWYRQAAGRGLQLLFYSVGIGQISSEVPQNLSASRPQDRQFILSSKKLLLSDSGFYLCAWSAPTGYYSPLHFGNGTRLTVT.

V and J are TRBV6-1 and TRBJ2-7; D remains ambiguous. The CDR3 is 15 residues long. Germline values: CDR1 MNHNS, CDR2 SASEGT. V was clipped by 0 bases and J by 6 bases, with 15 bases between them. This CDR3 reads CASSEASVSSAEQYF. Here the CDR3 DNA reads TGTGCCAGCAGTGAAGCGTCGGTCTCAAGCGCCGAGCAGTACTTC.

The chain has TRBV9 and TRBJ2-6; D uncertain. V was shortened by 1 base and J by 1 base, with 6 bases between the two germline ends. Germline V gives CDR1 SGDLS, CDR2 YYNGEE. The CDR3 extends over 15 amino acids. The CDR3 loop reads CASSVPGSGANVLTF. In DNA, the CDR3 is TGTGCCAGCAGCGTACCCGGGTCTGGGGCCAACGTCCTGACTTTC. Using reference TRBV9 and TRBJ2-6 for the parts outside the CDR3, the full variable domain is DSGVTQTPKHLITATGQRVTLRCSPRSGDLSVYWYQQSLDQGLQFLIQYYNGEERAKGNILERFSAQQFPDLHSELNLSSLELGDSALYFCASSVPGSGANVLTFGAGSRLTVL.

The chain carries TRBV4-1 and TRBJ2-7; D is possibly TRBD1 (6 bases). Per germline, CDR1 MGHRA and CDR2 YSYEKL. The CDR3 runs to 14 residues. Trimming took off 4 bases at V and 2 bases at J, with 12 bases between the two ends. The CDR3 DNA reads TGCGCCAGCAGCCCCTCAGGGGTGGCCTACGAGCAGTACTTC. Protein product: CASSPSGVAYEQYF.

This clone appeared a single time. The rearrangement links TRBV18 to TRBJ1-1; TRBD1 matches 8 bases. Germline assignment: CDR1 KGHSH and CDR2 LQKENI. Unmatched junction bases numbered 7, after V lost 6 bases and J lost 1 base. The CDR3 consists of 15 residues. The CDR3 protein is CASSQETGENTEAFF. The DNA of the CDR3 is TGTGCCAGCTCTCAAGAGACAGGGGAGAACACTGAAGCTTTCTTT. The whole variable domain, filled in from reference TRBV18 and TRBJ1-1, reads NAGVMQNPRHLVRRRGQEARLRCSPMKGHSHVYWYRQLPEEGLKFMVYLQKENIIDESGMPKERFSAEFPKEGPSILRIQQVVRGDSAAYFCASSQETGENTEAFFGQGTRLTVV.

CDR3 loop: CASSQHGRGTYNSPLHF. CDR3 nucleotides: TGTGCCAGCAGTCAACACGGCAGGGGGACCTATAATTCACCCCTCCACTTT. The V and J genes are TRBV11-3 and TRBJ1-6, with 7 bases aligning to TRBD1. CDR3 length: 17 amino acids. Germline lookup yields CDR1 SGHNT and CDR2 YENEEA. Losses at the gene ends were 6 bases for V and 2 bases for J; bases not matched to a gene: 10. The entire variable domain, with the rest obtained from reference TRBV11-3 and TRBJ1-6, is as follows: EAGVVQSPRYKIIEKKQPVAFWCNPISGHNTLYWYLQNLGQGPELLIRYENEEAVDDSQLPKDRFSAERLKGVDSTLKIQPAELGDSAVYLCASSQHGRGTYNSPLHFGNGTRLTVT.

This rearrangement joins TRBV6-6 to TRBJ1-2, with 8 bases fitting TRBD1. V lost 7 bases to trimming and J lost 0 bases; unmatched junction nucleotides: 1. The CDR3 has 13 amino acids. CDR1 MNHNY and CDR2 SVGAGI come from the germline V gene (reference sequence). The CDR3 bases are TGTGCCAGCATGACAGGGGCTAACTATGGCTACACCTTC. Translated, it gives CASMTGANYGYTF.

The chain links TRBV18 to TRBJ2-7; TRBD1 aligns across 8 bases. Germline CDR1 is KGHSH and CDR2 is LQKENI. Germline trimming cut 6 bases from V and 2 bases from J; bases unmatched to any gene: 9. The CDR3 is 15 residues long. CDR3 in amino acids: CASSGGQVGPYEQYF. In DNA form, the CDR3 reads TGTGCCAGCTCGGGGGGACAGGTGGGGCCCTACGAGCAGTACTTC.

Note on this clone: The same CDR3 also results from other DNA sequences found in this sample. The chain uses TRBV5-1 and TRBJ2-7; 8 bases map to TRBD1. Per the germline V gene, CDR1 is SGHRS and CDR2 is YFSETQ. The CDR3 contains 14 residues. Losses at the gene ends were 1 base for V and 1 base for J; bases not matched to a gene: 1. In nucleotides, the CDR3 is TGCGCCAGCAGCTTGCAGGGGGCATCCTACGAGCAGTACTTC. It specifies CASSLQGASYEQYF.

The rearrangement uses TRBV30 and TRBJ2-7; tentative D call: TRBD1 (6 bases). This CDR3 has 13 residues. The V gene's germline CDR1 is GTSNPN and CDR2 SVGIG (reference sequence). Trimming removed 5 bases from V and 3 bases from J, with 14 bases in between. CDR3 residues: CAWDTRGNYEQYF. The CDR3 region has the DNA TGTGCCTGGGACACGAGGGGGAACTACGAGCAGTACTTC.